What follows are 31 T cell receptor beta chains derived from one specimen sequenced in a study of cytomegalovirus exposure and HLA in healthy donors. PCR amplification relied on 60 Vbeta primers (plus 13 Jbeta primers). The data were produced by immunoSEQ multiplex PCR, yet TCRdb's version contains in-frame clones alone and is incomplete. The repertoire consists of about 89,000 clones, with over 65% occurring once and the leading ten covering roughly 1.8%. Sequencing used PBMCs. The receptors here all came from a male donor in good health and CMV-seronegative.

The chain uses TRBV6-6 and TRBJ2-5; the D gene is possibly TRBD2 (6 bases). This CDR3 spans 13 amino acids. CDR1 is MNHNY, CDR2 SVGAGI, per germline (reference sequence). Trimming left V 5 bases short and J 5 bases short, with 12 bases between. CDR3 loop: CASSGGVMETQYF. Written as DNA, the CDR3 is TGTGCCAGCAGTGGCGGGGTTATGGAGACCCAGTACTTC.

This sequence joins TRBV7-9 and TRBJ2-7; D ambiguous. V shed 9 bases and J shed 0 bases, with 15 bases lying between them. This CDR3 comprises 14 residues. Germline lookup yields CDR1 SEHNR and CDR2 FQNEAQ (reference sequence). The chain's CDR3 is CASQQLHSSYEQYF. The CDR3 DNA reads as TGTGCCAGTCAACAGCTCCATTCCTCCTACGAGCAGTACTTC.

The J gene is TRBJ1-5, the V gene TRBV28; D gene ambiguous. The germline gives CDR1 MDHEN, CDR2 SYDVKM. The CDR3 spans 12 residues. The V gene lost 2 bases and the J gene lost 15 bases, with 14 bases spanning the gap. CDR3 in amino acids: CASSLTGLSGHF. In nucleotides, the CDR3 is TGTGCCAGCAGTTTAACCGGCCTATCGGGGCATTTT. Based on the CDR3 plus reference TRBV28 and TRBJ1-5, the full variable domain is DVKVTQSSRYLVKRTGEKVFLECVQDMDHENMFWYRQDPGLGLRLIYFSYDVKMKEKGDIPEGYSVSREKKERFSLILESASTNQTSMYLCASSLTGLSGHFGDGTRLSIL.

This chain uses TRBV5-1 with TRBJ2-6; the D is unclear. In germline, CDR1 is SGHRS, CDR2 YFSETQ. The CDR3 runs 15 residues. Between the trimmed V and J ends, which lost 4 bases and 0 bases, there was a span of 8 bases. In nucleotides, the CDR3 is TGCGCCAGCAGCATCGACACCTCTGGGGCCAACGTCCTGACTTTC. It yields the protein CASSIDTSGANVLTF.

The rearrangement uses TRBV9 and TRBJ2-7; 11 nucleotides agree with TRBD2. The CDR3 length is 15 residues. V lost 3 bases to trimming and J lost 6 bases; unmatched junction nucleotides: 8. Germline CDR1 and CDR2: SGDLS and YYNGEE. CDR3 in DNA: TGTGCCAGCAGCGCTTTAGCGGGAGGGCCCCGCGAGCAGTACTTC. Its translation is CASSALAGGPREQYF. Looking up the rest from reference TRBV9 and TRBJ2-7 gives the full variable domain: DSGVTQTPKHLITATGQRVTLRCSPRSGDLSVYWYQQSLDQGLQFLIQYYNGEERAKGNILERFSAQQFPDLHSELNLSSLELGDSALYFCASSALAGGPREQYFGPGTRLTVT.

The V gene is TRBV6-1, the J gene TRBJ1-2, with D possibly TRBD1 on 6 matching bases. CDR3 length equals 14 residues. V lost 2 bases to trimming and J lost 8 bases, with 15 bases between them. CDR1 and CDR2 (germline): MNHNS, SASEGT. The CDR3 loop reads CASSELNRALGYTF. The CDR3 DNA sequence: TGTGCCAGCAGTGAATTGAACAGGGCGCTCGGCTACACCTTC.

This clone occurred once. The chain joins TRBV19 to TRBJ2-7; TRBD2 agrees at 9 bases. From germline, CDR1 is LNHDA and CDR2 SQIVND (reference sequence). V lost 3 bases to trimming and J lost 5 bases; unmatched junction nucleotides: 14. This CDR3 spans 17 amino acids. The CDR3 loop reads CASSIFHLAGVSNEQYF. CDR3 bases: TGTGCCAGTAGTATTTTCCACTTAGCGGGAGTGTCTAACGAGCAGTACTTC.

Of note for this clone: The limits of the CDR3 on the DNA are not certain, so only TCRdb's listed CDR3 is given. This sequence joins TRBV5-1 and TRBJ1-5. 16 amino acids form the CDR3, both terminal residues included. CDR1 is SGHRS and CDR2 is YFSETQ in the germline V gene. CDR3 protein: CASSFGEGNSNQPQHF.

The chain joins TRBV5-1 to TRBJ2-7, with TRBD2 matching over 12 bases. J lost 0 bases, V lost 7 bases, and 11 bases had no gene match. This CDR3 comprises 17 residues. CDR1 and CDR2 (germline): SGHRS, YFSETQ. The CDR3 nucleotides read TGCGCCAGCTCCCCAGGACTAGCGGGACCCCCCTCCTACGAGCAGTACTTC. Translated: CASSPGLAGPPSYEQYF. The complete variable domain, with remaining parts taken from reference TRBV5-1 and TRBJ2-7, reads KAGVTQTPRYLIKTRGQQVTLSCSPISGHRSVSWYQQTPGQGLQFLFEYFSETQRNKGNFPGRFSGRQFSNSRSEMNVSTLELGDSALYLCASSPGLAGPPSYEQYFGPGTRLTVT.

This clone was recorded only once. This chain links TRBV7-8 with TRBJ2-1, with 7 nucleotides matching TRBD2. This CDR3 region has 16 residues. The ends lost 0 bases at V and 5 bases at J; junction bases unmatched: 7. Germline V gene lookup returns CDR1 SGHVS and CDR2 FQNEAQ. CDR3 nucleotide sequence: TGTGCCAGCAGCTTAGCGGTGGTCCTAGCGGACAATGAGCAGTTCTTC. This codes for CASSLAVVLADNEQFF.

V is TRBV6-1 and J is TRBJ1-2; 8 bases are shared with TRBD1. CDR1 is MNHNS, CDR2 SASEGT, per germline. CDR3 length: 13 amino acids. The V and J ends lost 9 bases and 8 bases, in that order; junction bases with no gene match: 11. Here the CDR3 reads CASWGQAEAGYTF. As DNA, the CDR3 is TGTGCCAGTTGGGGACAGGCAGAGGCGGGCTACACCTTC.

The CDR3 reads CASSPTGFEDEQYF. The CDR3 DNA sequence: TGTGCCAGCAGCCCGACAGGGTTTGAAGACGAGCAGTACTTC. The genes are TRBV14 and TRBJ2-7; 7 bases align to TRBD1. Germline assignment: CDR1 SGHDN and CDR2 FVKESK. CDR3 length: 14 amino acids. V lost 4 bases, J lost 5 bases, and 8 bases stayed unmatched.

The chain carries TRBV5-6 and TRBJ2-7; a possible D gene is TRBD2 (5 bases). Germline assignment: CDR1 SGHDT and CDR2 YYEEEE. The CDR3 is made up of 15 amino acids. V was trimmed by 4 bases and J by 0 bases, leaving 14 bases between them. The CDR3 DNA sequence: TGTGCCAGCAGCCCTGCACGGGGATCCTCCTACGAGCAGTACTTC. As protein: CASSPARGSSYEQYF.

This chain joins TRBV5-1 and TRBJ2-7; a possible D gene is TRBD2 (6 bases). The CDR3 length is 13 residues. Germline V gene data show CDR1 as SGHRS and CDR2 as YFSETQ. Trimming removed 8 bases at V and 7 bases at J, with 19 bases between. The CDR3 loop is CASSGGQAGEQYF. In DNA, the CDR3 is TGCGCCAGTAGCGGTGGGCAGGCTGGGGAGCAGTACTTC.

This clone has only one observation. This chain connects TRBV5-1 to TRBJ1-5, with D perhaps TRBD1 (6 bases). The CDR3 extends over 13 amino acids. Per the germline V gene, CDR1 is SGHRS and CDR2 is YFSETQ. V lost 4 bases, J lost 8 bases, and 13 bases lay in between. CDR3 in amino acids: CASSLTGNEPQHF. CDR3 sequence (DNA): TGCGCCAGCAGCCTCACAGGGAACGAGCCCCAGCATTTT. The full variable domain, with the rest looked up from reference TRBV5-1 and TRBJ1-5, is KAGVTQTPRYLIKTRGQQVTLSCSPISGHRSVSWYQQTPGQGLQFLFEYFSETQRNKGNFPGRFSGRQFSNSRSEMNVSTLELGDSALYLCASSLTGNEPQHFGDGTRLSIL.

CDR3 region: CATSRDPSWRSYNEQFF. The CDR3 DNA is TGTGCCACCAGCAGAGATCCCAGTTGGCGGTCCTACAATGAGCAGTTCTTC. The chain uses TRBV15 and TRBJ2-1; no firm D call. The ends were cut back, 0 bases at V and 1 base at J, with 13 bases in the middle. CDR1 is LNHNV and CDR2 is YYDKDF in the germline V gene (reference sequence). The CDR3 consists of 17 residues.

The rearrangement joins TRBV4-3 to TRBJ2-4; D perhaps matches TRBD2 (5 bases). The germline V and J ends were trimmed by 4 bases and 6 bases, with 10 bases remaining between them. CDR3 size: 13 residues. Looked up from germline, CDR1 is LGHNA and CDR2 is YSLEER. The CDR3 DNA sequence: TGCGCCAGCAGCCGAGGGCGATCAAACATTCAGTACTTC. This sequence encodes CASSRGRSNIQYF.

This chain connects TRBV5-4 to TRBJ1-5; D remains ambiguous. Germline CDR1 reads SGHNT; CDR2 reads YYREEE (reference sequence). V lost 1 base, J lost 2 bases, and 10 bases lay in between. The CDR3 has 15 residues. CDR3 amino acids: CASSLWERGNQPQHF. CDR3 bases: TGTGCCAGCAGCTTGTGGGAGAGGGGCAATCAGCCCCAGCATTTT.

The rearrangement uses TRBV18 and TRBJ2-1, with D maybe TRBD1 (6 bases). The CDR3 runs 17 residues. CDR1 and CDR2 from the germline V gene are KGHSH and LQKENI. Between the trimmed V and J ends, which lost 4 bases and 8 bases, there was a span of 24 bases. The CDR3 is CASSLFRTVTPMDEQFF. The CDR3, as DNA: TGTGCCAGCTCACTTTTTAGGACAGTCACCCCTATGGATGAGCAGTTCTTC.

The chain carries TRBV19 and TRBJ2-7; no clear D gene. Germline values: CDR1 LNHDA, CDR2 SQIVND (reference sequence). V was trimmed by 0 bases and J by 0 bases, leaving 9 bases between them. This CDR3 contains 15 residues. CDR3 region: CASSIDQRFSYEQYF. The CDR3 DNA sequence: TGTGCCAGTAGTATAGATCAGCGTTTCTCCTACGAGCAGTACTTC.

Only a few counts were recorded for this clone. The chain recombines TRBV5-1 with TRBJ2-7, with a tentative D call TRBD2 (5 bases). This CDR3 comprises 15 residues. Trimming removed 0 bases from V and 1 base from J, with 11 bases in between. Germline V gene lookup returns CDR1 SGHRS and CDR2 YFSETQ. The CDR3 coding sequence is TGCGCCAGCAGCTTGGACGACGGGAATTCCTACGAGCAGTACTTC. Amino acid sequence: CASSLDDGNSYEQYF.

V is TRBV6-6 and J is TRBJ1-1; D may be TRBD1 (6 bases). The length of the CDR3 is 15 residues. V was clipped by 4 bases and J by 7 bases, with 19 bases between them. CDR1 MNHNY and CDR2 SVGAGI come from the germline V gene (reference sequence). CDR3 residues: CASSFPGGGAGEAFF. The DNA of the CDR3 is TGTGCCAGCAGTTTCCCGGGCGGGGGGGCGGGTGAAGCTTTCTTT.

V usage is TRBV4-2 and J usage is TRBJ2-7; TRBD2 matches at 11 bases. Trimming removed 2 bases from V and 4 bases from J; junction bases left unmatched: 7. Looked up from germline, CDR1 is LGHNA and CDR2 is YNFKEQ. This CDR3 contains 16 residues. In DNA, the CDR3 is TGTGCCAGCAGCCAATCAATAGCGGGAGGGATTTACGAGCAGTACTTC. Protein: CASSQSIAGGIYEQYF.

This sequence joins TRBV7-2 and TRBJ2-5, with D perhaps TRBD2 (6 bases). V lost 6 bases, J lost 4 bases, and 15 bases lay in between. Per germline, CDR1 SGHTA and CDR2 FQGNSA. This CDR3 spans 14 amino acids. The CDR3 bases are TGTGCCAGCAGACGAAACGCAGCGGGAGAGACCCAGTACTTC. As protein: CASRRNAAGETQYF.

This sequence joins TRBV28 and TRBJ2-1; D is possibly TRBD2 (6 bases). The germline gives CDR1 MDHEN, CDR2 SYDVKM. Trimming pared 6 bases from V and 0 bases from J, leaving 15 bases between. The CDR3 loop spans 16 amino acids. DNA for the CDR3: TGTGCCAGCAGCCTAGCGTTGTACTCCTCCTACAATGAGCAGTTCTTC. This translates into CASSLALYSSYNEQFF.

J is TRBJ2-7 and V is TRBV29-1; D remains ambiguous. There are 13 residues in the CDR3. Germline CDR1 SQVTM, CDR2 ANQGSEA. V was pared by 1 base and J by 2 bases, with 9 bases between. CDR3 amino acids: CSVEGLGAYEQYF. The CDR3 DNA reads as TGCAGCGTTGAAGGGCTAGGAGCCTACGAGCAGTACTTC.

The V and J genes are TRBV29-1 and TRBJ2-7, with TRBD1 identical over 10 bases. Per the germline V gene, CDR1 is SQVTM and CDR2 is ANQGSEA. This CDR3 has 15 residues. The V segment lost 3 bases and the J segment 4 bases; nucleotides outside the gene matches: 9. Here the CDR3 reads CSVESPGTGAYEQYF. CDR3 nucleotide sequence: TGCAGCGTTGAGTCTCCCGGGACAGGGGCTTACGAGCAGTACTTC.

The DNA of the CDR3 is TGTGCCAGCAGTTTGTCGGGGAGCTCCTACGAGCAGTACTTC. Protein sequence: CASSLSGSSYEQYF. The V gene is TRBV27, the J gene TRBJ2-5, with TRBD2 as a possible D gene (5 bases). Gene TRBJ2-7 matches the end of the DNA better, so the J call may be wrong. The CDR3 covers 14 residues. The V gene's germline CDR1 is MNHEY and CDR2 SMNVEV (reference sequence).

The chain employs TRBV30 and TRBJ2-1; 7 nucleotides line up with TRBD1. V gave up 1 base and J gave up 8 bases; unmatched junction bases: 8. The CDR3 is 14 residues long. Germline V gene data show CDR1 as GTSNPN and CDR2 as SVGIG (reference sequence). DNA of the CDR3: TGTGCCTGGAGTGGCGAAACAGGGGCTTATGAGCAGTTCTTC. This codes for CAWSGETGAYEQFF.

This clone has more than one count but fewer than ten. The chain combines TRBV4-2 with TRBJ2-7; TRBD1 matches at 11 bases. The ends lost 4 bases at V and 0 bases at J; junction bases unmatched: 5. This CDR3 is 16 amino acids long. CDR1 and CDR2 from the germline V gene are LGHNA and YNFKEQ. In DNA form, the CDR3 reads TGTGCCAGCAGCCTCGGACAGGGGGCACCCTCCTACGAGCAGTACTTC. It codes for CASSLGQGAPSYEQYF.

Written as DNA, the CDR3 is TGTGCCAGCAGTTTTTCCCGACAGGCCGGCACAGATACGCAGTATTTT. Translated: CASSFSRQAGTDTQYF. V gene TRBV27 combines with J gene TRBJ2-3; maybe TRBD1 (6 bases). Germline values: CDR1 MNHEY, CDR2 SMNVEV (reference sequence). The V end was cut by 3 bases, the J end by 1 base, with 14 bases between. The CDR3 length is 16 residues.